One sample yielded the 18 T cell receptor beta chains listed below, sequenced in a study of long-term antiretroviral therapy in people with HIV. Investigators performed immunoSEQ version v3.0 at survey level. The method was immunoSEQ multiplex PCR; TCRdb's version includes in-frame clones alone and lacks a portion of them. Of about 20,000 clones detected, roughly 84% appear once; the ten largest clones hold 3% to 3.5%. Sequences were derived from unsorted PBMCs, sampled 1.9 years after starting antiretroviral therapy. These receptors all stem from a woman aged 45-59 years with HIV.

The chain is built from TRBV12-5 and TRBJ2-2; 8 positions match TRBD1. The length of the CDR3 is 18 residues. CDR1 LGHNT and CDR2 FRNRAP come from the germline V gene. The V gene end was trimmed by 3 bases and the J gene end by 2 bases; junction bases not matched to a gene: 11. In DNA form, the CDR3 reads TGTGCTAGTGGTTTAGGCCTCGGACAGGGAAGTAACACCGGGGAGCTGTTTTTT. Protein sequence: CASGLGLGQGSNTGELFF.

The V gene is TRBV7-6, the J gene TRBJ1-3; possible D gene TRBD1, 5 bases. Germline values: CDR1 SGHVS, CDR2 FNYEAQ. V was clipped by 3 bases and J by 0 bases, with 9 bases between them. CDR3 length: 15 amino acids. In DNA, the CDR3 is TGTGCCAGCAGCTTGAGGGACGGCTCTGGAAACACCATATATTTT. Translation gives CASSLRDGSGNTIYF. The variable domain in full, with the rest retrieved from reference TRBV7-6 and TRBJ1-3, is GAGVSQSPRYKVTKRGQDVALRCDPISGHVSLYWYRQALGQGPEFLTYFNYEAQQDKSGLPNDRFSAERPEGSISTLTIQRTEQRDSAMYRCASSLRDGSGNTIYFGEGSWLTVV.

The chain has TRBV4-2 and TRBJ2-2; TRBD1 aligns across 8 bases. The CDR3 contains 20 residues. With V trimmed by 0 bases and J by 7 bases, 19 bases remained unmatched. Germline-derived CDR1 and CDR2 are LGHNA and YNFKEQ. DNA of the CDR3: TGTGCCAGCAGCCAAGATCAGAGGACAGGGCCTAACGGAATTGTCGGGGAGCTGTTTTTT. Its protein product is CASSQDQRTGPNGIVGELFF.

The chain is built from TRBV27 and TRBJ2-7; D is perhaps TRBD1 or TRBD2 (5 bases each). The V gene lost 5 bases and the J gene lost 6 bases, with 8 bases spanning the gap. CDR1 MNHEY and CDR2 SMNVEV come from the germline V gene (reference sequence). This CDR3 has 11 residues. In DNA, the CDR3 is TGTGCCAGCAGTGGGGCGGGCGAGCAGTACTTC. Amino acids: CASSGAGEQYF.

V is TRBV4-1 and J is TRBJ2-1; D tentatively fits TRBD1 or TRBD2 (5 bases each). Trimming removed 4 bases from V and 4 bases from J, with 14 bases in between. The CDR3 loop spans 15 amino acids. Germline V lookup: CDR1 MGHRA, CDR2 YSYEKL. For the CDR3, the DNA is TGCGCCAGCAGCCTCCCAGGGAGTAAGTACAATGAGCAGTTCTTC. This sequence encodes CASSLPGSKYNEQFF.

The rearrangement uses TRBV9 and TRBJ1-2; D possibly corresponds to TRBD1 (5 bases). V gave up 4 bases and J gave up 8 bases, with 15 bases separating them. This CDR3 has 13 amino acids. The germline V gene encodes CDR1 SGDLS and CDR2 YYNGEE. This CDR3 is CASSPGEGEGYTF. CDR3 nucleotide sequence: TGTGCCAGCAGCCCGGGGGAGGGTGAAGGCTACACCTTC.

The rearrangement uses TRBV6-1 and TRBJ2-7; D might be TRBD1 or TRBD2, each matching 6 bases. CDR1 is MNHNS, CDR2 SASEGT, per germline. There are 14 residues in the CDR3. With 4 bases removed from V and 2 bases from J, the gap between germline ends came to 12 bases. The DNA for the CDR3 is TGTGCCAGCAGTGTGTCTGGGGGGCCCTACGAGCAGTACTTC. Amino acids: CASSVSGGPYEQYF.

The chain's CDR3 is CASSAGPTDTQYF. CDR3 DNA: TGTGCCAGCTCGGCGGGGCCCACAGATACGCAGTATTTT. The chain employs TRBV7-3 and TRBJ2-3; possible D gene TRBD2, 6 bases. The length of the CDR3 is 13 residues. Germline loops: CDR1 SGHTA, CDR2 FQGTGA. V was pared by 8 bases and J by 2 bases, with 11 bases between.

CDR3: CATSRDTGTGGKVDEQFF. The CDR3 nucleotides read TGTGCCACCAGCAGAGATACCGGGACAGGGGGCAAGGTCGATGAGCAGTTCTTC. V and J are TRBV15 and TRBJ2-1; TRBD1 aligns across 12 bases. This CDR3 has 18 amino acids. V gave up 0 bases and J gave up 8 bases; unmatched junction bases: 11. Germline V gives CDR1 LNHNV, CDR2 YYDKDF (reference sequence).

CDR3 sequence reads: CASSAGARGNQPQHF. CDR3 sequence (DNA): TGTGCCAGCAGCGCAGGAGCTCGAGGCAATCAGCCCCAGCATTTT. The V and J genes are TRBV7-8 and TRBJ1-5; D ambiguous. Trimming removed 5 bases from V and 2 bases from J, with 13 bases in between. The CDR3 runs to 15 residues. The V gene's germline CDR1 is SGHVS and CDR2 FQNEAQ.

V gene TRBV7-2 combines with J gene TRBJ1-2; D gene uncertain. V lost 8 bases and J 0 bases, leaving 10 bases between the germline ends. The CDR3 runs to 13 residues. CDR1 and CDR2 (germline): SGHTA, FQGNSA. Here the CDR3 DNA reads TGTGCCAGCCGACCGTCACCTAACTATGGCTACACCTTC. Encoded protein: CASRPSPNYGYTF.

The rearrangement joins TRBV7-9 to TRBJ1-1; tentative D call: TRBD1 (6 bases). Deletions cut 5 bases from V and 4 bases from J, with 14 bases between. Germline V gene data show CDR1 as SEHNR and CDR2 as FQNEAQ (reference sequence). The CDR3 sequence is 14 residues long. CDR3 protein: CASSRLQGGTEAFF. The CDR3 nucleotides read TGTGCCAGCAGCCGATTACAGGGCGGCACTGAAGCTTTCTTT.

V and J are TRBV29-1 and TRBJ1-3; no reliable D call. With 6 bases removed from V and 4 bases from J, the gap between germline ends came to 7 bases. CDR1 and CDR2 (germline): SQVTM, ANQGSEA. The CDR3 runs 11 residues. As DNA, the CDR3 is TGCAGCGTCTACTCAGGAAACACCATATATTTT. Residues: CSVYSGNTIYF.

CDR3 nucleotides: TGTGCCAGCAGCTTGCCGACGAAGGAAAAACTGTTTTTT. Translating gives CASSLPTKEKLFF. V and J are TRBV5-6 and TRBJ1-4; no definite D call. This CDR3 contains 13 residues. V lost 1 base, J lost 8 bases, and 9 bases lay in between. Germline CDR1 SGHDT, CDR2 YYEEEE.

The V call is TRBV11-2, the J call TRBJ1-2; TRBD1 aligns across 9 bases. The CDR3 sequence is 16 residues long. Germline CDR1 is SGHAT and CDR2 is FQNNGV. Losses at the gene ends were 4 bases for V and 1 base for J; bases not matched to a gene: 7. DNA of the CDR3: TGTGCCAGCAGCTCGATACAGGGGGCGCGTAACTATGGCTACACCTTC. Protein: CASSSIQGARNYGYTF.

In its sample, this clone is medium-sized. V gene TRBV27 combines with J gene TRBJ2-7; D is ambiguous. This CDR3 contains 15 residues. V was clipped by 0 bases and J by 2 bases, with 11 bases between them. Germline V gives CDR1 MNHEY, CDR2 SMNVEV (reference sequence). This CDR3 reads CASSLSGYSPYEQYF. The CDR3 DNA follows: TGTGCCAGCAGTTTATCCGGGTATTCTCCCTACGAGCAGTACTTC.

This clone was recorded a few times. The J gene is TRBJ1-1, the V gene TRBV4-1, with 8 bases matching TRBD1. V lost 0 bases and J lost 1; bases outside the gene matches: 4. This CDR3 region has 16 residues. CDR1 and CDR2 (germline): MGHRA, YSYEKL. The CDR3 DNA is TGCGCCAGCAGCCAAGATCAGGACAGGGCGAACACTGAAGCTTTCTTT. Translation: CASSQDQDRANTEAFF.

The V call is TRBV18, the J call TRBJ1-3; D is uncertain. V was shortened by 4 bases and J by 1 base, with 11 bases between the two germline ends. The CDR3 covers 15 residues. Germline V gives CDR1 KGHSH, CDR2 LQKENI. The CDR3 DNA sequence: TGTGCCAGCTCACTCGACCAGCTATCTGGAAACACCATATATTTT. It codes for CASSLDQLSGNTIYF.